Below are 5 T cell receptor beta chains sequenced from a single sample in a study of blood T cell repertoires in COVID-19. The table came from immunoSEQ multiplex PCR; TCRdb's copy has only in-frame clones and leaves some out. The sample has fewer than 30,000 clones, approximately 84% seen once; the top ten hold approximately 15%. Specimen: peripheral blood. The origin of the receptors is a man between 65 and 79 years old with active COVID-19.

The gene calls are TRBV7-2 and TRBJ2-1; 9 bases map to TRBD2. Germline V gene data show CDR1 as SGHTA and CDR2 as FQGNSA. Trimming removed 5 bases from V and 4 bases from J; junction bases left unmatched: 6. CDR3 length equals 15 residues. The CDR3 DNA reads as TGTGCCAGCAGCCTTACTAGCGGGCCTTACAATGAGCAGTTCTTC. Its protein is CASSLTSGPYNEQFF.

The rearrangement links TRBV30 to TRBJ1-2; 11 nucleotides line up with TRBD1. The length of the CDR3 is 17 residues. The germline gives CDR1 GTSNPN, CDR2 SVGIG (reference sequence). V was pared by 0 bases and J by 6 bases, with 12 bases of the junction left unmatched. The CDR3 sequence is CAWSVRRTGGVRDGYTF. CDR3 DNA sequence: TGTGCCTGGAGTGTAAGGCGGACAGGGGGCGTTCGAGATGGCTACACCTTC.

This chain uses TRBV4-1 with TRBJ1-1; a possible D gene is TRBD1 (6 bases). CDR3 length equals 13 residues. The germline CDR1 and CDR2 sequences are MGHRA and YSYEKL. The germline V and J ends were trimmed by 1 base and 6 bases, with 9 bases remaining between them. CDR3 nucleotides: TGCGCCAGCAGCCAAGGAGGGGGGGCTGAAGCTTTCTTT. It yields the protein CASSQGGGAEAFF.

V is TRBV7-2 and J is TRBJ2-5; TRBD2 aligns across 12 bases. Germline V gives CDR1 SGHTA, CDR2 FQGNSA. J gave up 0 bases and V 5 bases, and 4 bases lay outside the gene matches. The CDR3 is 16 amino acids. The CDR3 loop reads CASSPGTSGYQETQYF. CDR3 sequence (DNA): TGTGCCAGCAGCCCAGGGACTAGCGGGTACCAAGAGACCCAGTACTTC.

The rearrangement uses TRBV28 and TRBJ2-7, with a possible D match to TRBD2 (7 bases). V lost 7 bases and J lost 2, with 21 bases in between. This CDR3 is 16 amino acids long. Germline V lookup: CDR1 MDHEN, CDR2 SYDVKM. CDR3: CASTATWGGRAYEQYF. CDR3 bases: TGTGCCAGCACTGCCACATGGGGGGGGCGTGCCTACGAGCAGTACTTC.